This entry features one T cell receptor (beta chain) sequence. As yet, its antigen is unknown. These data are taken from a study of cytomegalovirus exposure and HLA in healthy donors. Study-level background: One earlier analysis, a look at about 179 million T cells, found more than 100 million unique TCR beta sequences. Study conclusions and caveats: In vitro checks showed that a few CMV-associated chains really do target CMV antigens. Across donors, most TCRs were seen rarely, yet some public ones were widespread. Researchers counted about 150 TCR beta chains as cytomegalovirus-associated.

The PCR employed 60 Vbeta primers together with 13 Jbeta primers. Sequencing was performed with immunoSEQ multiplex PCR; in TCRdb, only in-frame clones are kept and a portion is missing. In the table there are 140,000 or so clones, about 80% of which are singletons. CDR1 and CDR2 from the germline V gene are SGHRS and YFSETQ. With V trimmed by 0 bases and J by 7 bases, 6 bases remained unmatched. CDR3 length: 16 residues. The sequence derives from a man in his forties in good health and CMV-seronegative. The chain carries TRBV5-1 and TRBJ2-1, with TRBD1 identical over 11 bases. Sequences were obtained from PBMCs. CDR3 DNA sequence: TGCGCCAGCAGCTTGGTTAGGACAGGGGGCTTGAATGAGCAGTTCTTC. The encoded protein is CASSLVRTGGLNEQFF.